This T cell receptor beta chain is drawn from a study of shared clonotypes between healthy human individuals. It was into CD45RA+ naive and CD45RA-negative memory subsets that the CD4+ cells were split. Study-wide points: A few donors had roughly 5% of their naive CD4 clonotypes in common.

Using immunoSEQ multiplex PCR, the repertoire was profiled, and TCRdb retains in-frame clones only, with some absent. The sample holds around 1,000,000 clones, around three quarters seen once. On this clone: Its cognate antigen is unknown.

The germline V gene encodes CDR1 SQVTM and CDR2 ANQGSEA. V gave up 2 bases and J gave up 4 bases; unmatched junction bases: 0. This CDR3 region has 12 residues. The chain couples TRBV29-1 to TRBJ2-3, with 7 bases fitting TRBD2. The clonotype comes from a man aged 18 to 29 in good health. Some clones in this sample may be carry-over from other donors' samples. Material: memory CD4+ T cells from PBMCs. The subset was: CD45RA-negative fraction. The CDR3 coding sequence is TGCAGCGTTGAAAGCGGGGCAGATACGCAGTATTTT. Its translation: CSVESGADTQYF.